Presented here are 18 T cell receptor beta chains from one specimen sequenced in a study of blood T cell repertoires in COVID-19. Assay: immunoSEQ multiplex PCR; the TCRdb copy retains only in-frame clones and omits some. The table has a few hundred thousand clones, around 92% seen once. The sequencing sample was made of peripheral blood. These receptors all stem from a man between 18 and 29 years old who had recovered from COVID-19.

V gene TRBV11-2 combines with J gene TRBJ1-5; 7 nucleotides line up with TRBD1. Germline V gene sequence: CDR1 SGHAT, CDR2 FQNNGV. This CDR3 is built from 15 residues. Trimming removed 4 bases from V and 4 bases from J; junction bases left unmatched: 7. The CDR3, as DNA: TGTGCCAGCAGCTCCAAACTCAGGGGGAATCAGCCCCAGCATTTT. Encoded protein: CASSSKLRGNQPQHF.

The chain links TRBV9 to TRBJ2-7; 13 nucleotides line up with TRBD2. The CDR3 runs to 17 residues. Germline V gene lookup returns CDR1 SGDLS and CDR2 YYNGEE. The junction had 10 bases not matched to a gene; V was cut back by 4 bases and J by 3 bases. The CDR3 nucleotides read TGTGCCAGCAGCCCCTCCGGGACTAGCGGGACATACTACGAGCAGTACTTC. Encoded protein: CASSPSGTSGTYYEQYF. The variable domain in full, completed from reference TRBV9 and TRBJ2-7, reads DSGVTQTPKHLITATGQRVTLRCSPRSGDLSVYWYQQSLDQGLQFLIQYYNGEERAKGNILERFSAQQFPDLHSELNLSSLELGDSALYFCASSPSGTSGTYYEQYFGPGTRLTVT.

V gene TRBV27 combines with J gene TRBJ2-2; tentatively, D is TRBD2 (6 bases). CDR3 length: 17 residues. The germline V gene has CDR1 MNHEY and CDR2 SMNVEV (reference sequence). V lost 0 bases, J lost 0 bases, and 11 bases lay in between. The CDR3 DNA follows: TGTGCCAGCAGTTTATCATCTGGCGGGACGAACACCGGGGAGCTGTTTTTT. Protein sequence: CASSLSSGGTNTGELFF.

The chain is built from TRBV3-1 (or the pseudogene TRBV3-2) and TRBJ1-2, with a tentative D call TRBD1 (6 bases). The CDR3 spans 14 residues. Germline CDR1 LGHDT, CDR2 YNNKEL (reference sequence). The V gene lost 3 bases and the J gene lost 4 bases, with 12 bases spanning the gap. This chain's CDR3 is CASSQAGQFYGYTF. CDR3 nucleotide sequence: TGTGCCAGCAGCCAGGCAGGACAGTTCTATGGCTACACCTTC.

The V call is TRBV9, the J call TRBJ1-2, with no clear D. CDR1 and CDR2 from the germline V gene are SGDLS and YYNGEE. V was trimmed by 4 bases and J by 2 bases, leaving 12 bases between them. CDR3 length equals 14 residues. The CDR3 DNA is TGTGCCAGCAGCCAAGAGGAGGGAAACTATGGCTACACCTTC. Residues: CASSQEEGNYGYTF.

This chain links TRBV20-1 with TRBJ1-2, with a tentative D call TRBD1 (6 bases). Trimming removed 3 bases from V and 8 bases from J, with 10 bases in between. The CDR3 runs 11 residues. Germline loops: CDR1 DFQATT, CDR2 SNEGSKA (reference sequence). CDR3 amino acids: CSASPGVGYTF. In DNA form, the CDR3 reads TGCAGTGCTAGTCCAGGGGTAGGCTACACCTTC.

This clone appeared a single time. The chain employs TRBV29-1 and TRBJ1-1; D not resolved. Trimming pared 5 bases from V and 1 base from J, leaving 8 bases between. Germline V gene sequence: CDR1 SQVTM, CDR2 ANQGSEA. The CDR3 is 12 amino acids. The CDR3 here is CSVHHGNTEAFF. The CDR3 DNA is TGCAGCGTTCATCACGGGAACACTGAAGCTTTCTTT.

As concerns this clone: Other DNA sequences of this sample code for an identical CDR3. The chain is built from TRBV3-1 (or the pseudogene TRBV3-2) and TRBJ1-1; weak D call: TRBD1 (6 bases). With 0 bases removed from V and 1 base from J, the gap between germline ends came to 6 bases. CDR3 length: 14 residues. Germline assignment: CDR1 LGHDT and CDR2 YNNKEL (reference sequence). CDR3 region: CASSQEQGNTEAFF. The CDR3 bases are TGTGCCAGCAGCCAAGAACAGGGGAACACTGAAGCTTTCTTT.

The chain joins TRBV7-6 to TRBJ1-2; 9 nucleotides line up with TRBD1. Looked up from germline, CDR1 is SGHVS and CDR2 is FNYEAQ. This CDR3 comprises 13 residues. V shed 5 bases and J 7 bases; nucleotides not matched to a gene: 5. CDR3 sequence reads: CASSRGTGIGYTF. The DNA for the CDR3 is TGTGCCAGCAGCCGAGGGACAGGGATTGGCTACACCTTC.

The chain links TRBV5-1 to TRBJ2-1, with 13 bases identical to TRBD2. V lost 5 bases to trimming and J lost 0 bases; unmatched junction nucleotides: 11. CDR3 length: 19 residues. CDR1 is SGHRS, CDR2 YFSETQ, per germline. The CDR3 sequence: CASRDPGLAGSFSYNEQFF. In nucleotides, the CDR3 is TGCGCCAGCAGGGACCCGGGACTAGCGGGGTCGTTCTCCTACAATGAGCAGTTCTTC.

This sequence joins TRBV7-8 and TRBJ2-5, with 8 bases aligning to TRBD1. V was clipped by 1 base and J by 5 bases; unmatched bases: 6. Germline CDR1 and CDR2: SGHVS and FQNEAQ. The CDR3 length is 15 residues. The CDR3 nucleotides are TGTGCCAGCAGCTTAGTGGCAGGGGGCGGTGAGACCCAGTACTTC. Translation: CASSLVAGGGETQYF. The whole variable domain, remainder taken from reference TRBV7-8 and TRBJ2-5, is GAGVSQSPRYKVAKRGQDVALRCDPISGHVSLFWYQQALGQGPEFLTYFQNEAQLDKSGLPSDRFFAERPEGSVSTLKIQRTQQEDSAVYLCASSLVAGGGETQYFGPGTRLLVL.

CDR3 in DNA: TGTGCCAGCAGTTACTCGACGCGGGGGCCCGGGGAGCTGTTTTTT. Translation gives CASSYSTRGPGELFF. The chain has TRBV6-5 and TRBJ2-2, with D possibly being TRBD2 (7 bases). Trimming shortened V by 0 bases and J by 6 bases, and 11 bases separated the two germline ends. Per the germline V gene, CDR1 is MNHEY and CDR2 is SVGAGI. The CDR3 has 15 residues.

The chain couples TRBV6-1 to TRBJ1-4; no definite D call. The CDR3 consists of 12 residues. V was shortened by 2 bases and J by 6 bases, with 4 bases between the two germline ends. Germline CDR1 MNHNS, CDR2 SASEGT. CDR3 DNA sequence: TGTGCCAGCAGTGAATATTATGAAAAACTGTTTTTT. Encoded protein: CASSEYYEKLFF.

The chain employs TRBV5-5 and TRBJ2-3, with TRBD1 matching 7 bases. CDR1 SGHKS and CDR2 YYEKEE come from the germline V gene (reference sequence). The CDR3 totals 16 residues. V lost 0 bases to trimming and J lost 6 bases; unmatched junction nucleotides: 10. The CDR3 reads CASSLGAYRGPDTQYF. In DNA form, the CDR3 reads TGTGCCAGCAGCTTGGGGGCCTACAGGGGCCCTGATACGCAGTATTTT.

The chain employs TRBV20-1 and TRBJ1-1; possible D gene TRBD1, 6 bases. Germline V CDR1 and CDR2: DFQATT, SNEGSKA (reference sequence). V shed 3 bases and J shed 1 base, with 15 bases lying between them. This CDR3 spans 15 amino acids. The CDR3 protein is CSASIGGGGNTEAFF. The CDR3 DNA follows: TGCAGTGCTAGTATAGGGGGAGGGGGGAACACTGAAGCTTTCTTT.

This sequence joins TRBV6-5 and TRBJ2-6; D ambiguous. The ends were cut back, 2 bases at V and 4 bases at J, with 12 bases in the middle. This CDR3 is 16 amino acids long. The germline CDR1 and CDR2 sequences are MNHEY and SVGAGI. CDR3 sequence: CASSYVDTPGANVLTF. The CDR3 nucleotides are TGTGCCAGCAGTTACGTCGACACCCCCGGGGCCAACGTCCTGACTTTC.

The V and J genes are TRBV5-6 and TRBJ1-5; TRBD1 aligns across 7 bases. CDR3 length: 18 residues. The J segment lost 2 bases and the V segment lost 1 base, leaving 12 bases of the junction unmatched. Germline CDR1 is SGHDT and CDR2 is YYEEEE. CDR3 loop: CASSLRGDRVRGNQPQHF. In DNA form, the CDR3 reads TGTGCCAGCAGCTTGAGGGGAGACAGGGTAAGAGGCAATCAGCCCCAGCATTTT.

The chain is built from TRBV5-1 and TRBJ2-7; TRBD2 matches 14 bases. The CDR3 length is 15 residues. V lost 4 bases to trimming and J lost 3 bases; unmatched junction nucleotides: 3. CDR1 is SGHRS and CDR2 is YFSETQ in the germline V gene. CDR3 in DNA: TGCGCCAGCAGCACAGGACTAGCGGGGGGCTACGAGCAGTACTTC. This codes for CASSTGLAGGYEQYF.